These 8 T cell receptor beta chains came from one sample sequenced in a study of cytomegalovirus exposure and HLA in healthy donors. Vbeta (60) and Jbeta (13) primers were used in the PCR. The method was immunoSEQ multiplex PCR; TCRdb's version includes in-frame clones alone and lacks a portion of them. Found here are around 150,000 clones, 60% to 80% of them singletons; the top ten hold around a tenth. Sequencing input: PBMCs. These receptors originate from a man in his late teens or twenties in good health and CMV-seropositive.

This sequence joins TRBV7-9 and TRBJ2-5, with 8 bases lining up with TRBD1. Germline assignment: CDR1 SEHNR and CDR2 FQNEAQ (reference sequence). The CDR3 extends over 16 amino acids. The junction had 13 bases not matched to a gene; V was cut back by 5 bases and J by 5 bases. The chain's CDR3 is CASSVGQAKARETQYF. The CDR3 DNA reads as TGTGCCAGCAGCGTGGGACAGGCGAAAGCGAGGGAGACCCAGTACTTC. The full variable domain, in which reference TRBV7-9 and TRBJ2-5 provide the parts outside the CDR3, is DTGVSQNPRHKITKRGQNVTFRCDPISEHNRLYWYRQTLGQGPEFLTYFQNEAQLEKSRLLSDRFSAERPKGSFSTLEIQRTEQGDSAMYLCASSVGQAKARETQYFGPGTRLLVL.

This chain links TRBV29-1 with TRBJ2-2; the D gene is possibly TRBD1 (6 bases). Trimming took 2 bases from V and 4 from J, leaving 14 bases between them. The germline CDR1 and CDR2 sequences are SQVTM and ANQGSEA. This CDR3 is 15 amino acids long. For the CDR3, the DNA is TGCAGCGTTGAATTGTGGGGGCGCGGCACCGGGGAGCTGTTTTTT. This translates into CSVELWGRGTGELFF.

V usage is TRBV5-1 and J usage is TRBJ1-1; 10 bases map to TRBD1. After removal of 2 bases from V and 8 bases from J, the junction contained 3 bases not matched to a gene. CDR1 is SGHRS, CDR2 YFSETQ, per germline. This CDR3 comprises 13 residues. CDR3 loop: CASSLRQGAEAFF. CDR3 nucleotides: TGCGCCAGCAGCTTAAGACAGGGGGCAGAAGCTTTCTTT.

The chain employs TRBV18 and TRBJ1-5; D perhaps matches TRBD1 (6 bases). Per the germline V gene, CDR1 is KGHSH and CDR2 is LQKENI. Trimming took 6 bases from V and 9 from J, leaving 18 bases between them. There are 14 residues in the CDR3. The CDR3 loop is CASSPGTPGSPQHF. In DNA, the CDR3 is TGTGCCAGCTCTCCCGGGACACCGGGCTCGCCCCAGCATTTT.

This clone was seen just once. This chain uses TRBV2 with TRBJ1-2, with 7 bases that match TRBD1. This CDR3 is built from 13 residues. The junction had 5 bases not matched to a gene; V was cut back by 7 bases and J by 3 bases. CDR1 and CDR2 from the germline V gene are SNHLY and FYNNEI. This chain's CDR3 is CASMRDSYYGYTF. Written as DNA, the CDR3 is TGTGCCAGCATGCGGGACAGCTACTATGGCTACACCTTC.

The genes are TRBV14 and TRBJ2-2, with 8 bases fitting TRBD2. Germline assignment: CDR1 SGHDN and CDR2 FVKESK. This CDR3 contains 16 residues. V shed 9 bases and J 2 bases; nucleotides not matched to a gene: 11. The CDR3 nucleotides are TGTGCCAGGAAATCGGGGGGGGATATCAACACCGGGGAGCTGTTTTTT. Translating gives CARKSGGDINTGELFF.

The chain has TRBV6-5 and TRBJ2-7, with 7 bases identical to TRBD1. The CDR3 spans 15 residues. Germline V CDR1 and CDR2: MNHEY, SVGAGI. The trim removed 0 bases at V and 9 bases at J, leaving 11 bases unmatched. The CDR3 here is CASSYSARDSDRQYF. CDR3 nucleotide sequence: TGTGCCAGCAGTTACTCGGCCAGGGACAGCGATCGGCAGTACTTC.

The DNA for the CDR3 is TGTGCCAGCAGCCAATTTGTAGACAGTCTGGCGCAGTATTTT. Translation gives CASSQFVDSLAQYF. The chain links TRBV2 to TRBJ2-3; TRBD1 might be the D (5 bases). V lost 6 bases and J lost 10, with 20 bases in between. The CDR3 has 14 amino acids. CDR1 and CDR2 (germline): SNHLY, FYNNEI.